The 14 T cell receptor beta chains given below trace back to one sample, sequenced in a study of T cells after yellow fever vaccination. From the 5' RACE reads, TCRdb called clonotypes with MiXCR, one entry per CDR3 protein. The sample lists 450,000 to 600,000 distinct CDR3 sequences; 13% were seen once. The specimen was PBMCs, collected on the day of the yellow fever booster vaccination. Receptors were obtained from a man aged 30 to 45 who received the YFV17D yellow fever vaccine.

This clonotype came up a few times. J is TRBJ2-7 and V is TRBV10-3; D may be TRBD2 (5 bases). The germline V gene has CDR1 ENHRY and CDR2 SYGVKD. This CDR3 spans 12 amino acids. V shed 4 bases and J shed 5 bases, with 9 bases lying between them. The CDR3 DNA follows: TGTGCCATCAGTGGAGGACTTGACGAGCAGTACTTC. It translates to CAISGGLDEQYF.

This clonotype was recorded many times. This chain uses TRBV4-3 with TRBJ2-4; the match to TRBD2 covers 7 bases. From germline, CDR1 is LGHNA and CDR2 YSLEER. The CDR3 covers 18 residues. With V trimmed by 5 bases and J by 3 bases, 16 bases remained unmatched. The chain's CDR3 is CASSSTLQPRGDKNIQYF. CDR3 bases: TGCGCCAGCAGCTCTACACTGCAGCCACGGGGGGACAAAAACATTCAGTACTTC.

This CDR3 is CASSLVSGGRETQYF. The CDR3 DNA follows: TGTGCCAGCAGCTTAGTGTCGGGAGGCCGGGAGACCCAGTACTTC. The rearrangement links TRBV7-8 to TRBJ2-5; 7 bases match TRBD2. Germline V gene lookup returns CDR1 SGHVS and CDR2 FQNEAQ. The CDR3 contains 15 residues. V was clipped by 1 base and J by 5 bases; unmatched bases: 7.

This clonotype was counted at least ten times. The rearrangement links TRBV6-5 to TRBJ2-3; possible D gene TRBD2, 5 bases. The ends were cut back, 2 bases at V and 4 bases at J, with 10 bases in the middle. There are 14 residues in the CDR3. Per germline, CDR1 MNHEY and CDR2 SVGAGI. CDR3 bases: TGTGCCAGCAGTTACGGGAGAGAGGCAGATACGCAGTATTTT. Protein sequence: CASSYGREADTQYF.

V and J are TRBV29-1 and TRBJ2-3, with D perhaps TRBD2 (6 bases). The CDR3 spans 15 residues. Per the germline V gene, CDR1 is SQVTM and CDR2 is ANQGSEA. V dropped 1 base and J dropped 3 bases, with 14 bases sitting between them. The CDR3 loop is CSVEGGVIGTDTQYF. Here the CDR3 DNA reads TGCAGCGTTGAAGGGGGGGTTATTGGTACAGATACGCAGTATTTT.

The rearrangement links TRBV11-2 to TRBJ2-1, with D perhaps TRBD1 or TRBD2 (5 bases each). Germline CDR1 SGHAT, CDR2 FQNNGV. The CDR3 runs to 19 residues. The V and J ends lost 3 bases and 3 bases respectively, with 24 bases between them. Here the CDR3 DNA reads TGTGCCAGCAGCTTCCGGGGACCACTCGGAGGCGGGCTCTACAATGAGCAGTTCTTC. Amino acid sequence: CASSFRGPLGGGLYNEQFF.

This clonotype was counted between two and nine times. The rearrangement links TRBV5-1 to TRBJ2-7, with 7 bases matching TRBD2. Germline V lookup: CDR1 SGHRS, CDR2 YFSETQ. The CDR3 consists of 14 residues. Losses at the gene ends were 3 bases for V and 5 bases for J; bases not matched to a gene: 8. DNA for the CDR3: TGCGCCAGCAGCTCCTCCAGCGGGGCCCACGAGCAGTACTTC. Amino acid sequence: CASSSSSGAHEQYF.

CDR3: CSATRGAGENEQYF. CDR3 in DNA: TGCAGTGCTACCCGGGGAGCGGGAGAAAACGAGCAGTACTTC. The rearrangement uses TRBV20-1 and TRBJ2-7, with TRBD2 identical over 8 bases. V lost 4 bases, J lost 5 bases, and 10 bases stayed unmatched. CDR1 is DFQATT and CDR2 is SNEGSKA in the germline V gene (reference sequence). The CDR3 is 14 residues long.

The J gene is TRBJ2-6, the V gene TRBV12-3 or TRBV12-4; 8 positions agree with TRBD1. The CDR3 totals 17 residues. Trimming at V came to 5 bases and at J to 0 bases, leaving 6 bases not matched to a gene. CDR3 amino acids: CASSIDRGVSGANVLTF. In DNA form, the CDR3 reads TGTGCCAGCAGTATCGACAGGGGCGTCTCTGGGGCCAACGTCCTGACTTTC.

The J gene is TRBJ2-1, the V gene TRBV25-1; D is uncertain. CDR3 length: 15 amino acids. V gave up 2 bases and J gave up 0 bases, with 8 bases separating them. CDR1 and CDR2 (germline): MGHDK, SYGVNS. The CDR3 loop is CASSEISISYNEQFF. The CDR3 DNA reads TGTGCCAGCAGTGAAATAAGTATCTCCTACAATGAGCAGTTCTTC. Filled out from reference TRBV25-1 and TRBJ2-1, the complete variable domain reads EADIYQTPRYLVIGTGKKITLECSQTMGHDKMYWYQQDPGMELHLIHYSYGVNSTEKGDLSSESTVSRIRTEHFPLTLESARPSHTSQYLCASSEISISYNEQFFGPGTRLTVL.

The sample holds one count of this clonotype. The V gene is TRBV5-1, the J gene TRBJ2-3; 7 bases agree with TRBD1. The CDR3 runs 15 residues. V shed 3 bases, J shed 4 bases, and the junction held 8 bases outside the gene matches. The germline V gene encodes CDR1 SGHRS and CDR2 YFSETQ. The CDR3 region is CASSSGTDWSDTQYF. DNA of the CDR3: TGCGCCAGCAGCTCCGGGACAGATTGGTCAGATACGCAGTATTTT.

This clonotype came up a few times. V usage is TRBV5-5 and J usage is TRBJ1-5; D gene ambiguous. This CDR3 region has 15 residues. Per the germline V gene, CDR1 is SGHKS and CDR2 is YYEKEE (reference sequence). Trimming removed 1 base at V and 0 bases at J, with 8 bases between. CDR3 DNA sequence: TGTGCCAGCAGCTTGTCCTTATATAGCAATCAGCCCCAGCATTTT. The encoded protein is CASSLSLYSNQPQHF. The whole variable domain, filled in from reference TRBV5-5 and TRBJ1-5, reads DAGVTQSPTHLIKTRGQQVTLRCSPISGHKSVSWYQQVLGQGPQFIFQYYEKEERGRGNFPDRFSARQFPNYSSELNVNALLLGDSALYLCASSLSLYSNQPQHFGDGTRLSIL.

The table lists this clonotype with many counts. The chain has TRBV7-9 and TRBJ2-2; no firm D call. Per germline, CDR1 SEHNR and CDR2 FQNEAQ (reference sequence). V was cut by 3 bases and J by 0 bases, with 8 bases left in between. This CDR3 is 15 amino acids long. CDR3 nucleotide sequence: TGTGCCAGCAGCTTTCGGTCCACGAACACCGGGGAGCTGTTTTTT. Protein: CASSFRSTNTGELFF.

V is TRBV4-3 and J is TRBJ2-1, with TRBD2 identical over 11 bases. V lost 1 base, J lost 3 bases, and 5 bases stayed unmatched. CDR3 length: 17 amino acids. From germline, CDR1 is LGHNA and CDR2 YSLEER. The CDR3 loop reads CASSQVVGTSGYNEQFF. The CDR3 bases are TGCGCCAGCAGCCAAGTGGTTGGGACTAGCGGCTACAATGAGCAGTTCTTC.